These T cell receptor beta chains were read from a single sample in a study of shared clonotypes between healthy human individuals. Assay used: immunoSEQ multiplex PCR; TCRdb lists only in-frame clones, some missing. In the table there are roughly 1.4 million clones, 98% to 99% of which are singletons. Input material: naive CD4+ T cells sorted from blood. These receptors came from a man aged 25-45 years in good health. Both conserved end residues are part of each CDR3. The order of the fields is clone size, D gene, J gene, V gene, CDR3 protein, CDR3 DNA. D genes are given only for firm matches. For some rows the clone size is stated as once, few or many, or as a class when expanded; others skip it.

clone size: -
D gene: -
J gene: TRBJ2-5
V gene: TRBV5-1
CDR3 protein: CASSLSAGSQETQYF
CDR3 DNA: TGCGCCAGCAGCTTGTCAGCAGGGAGCCAAGAGACCCAGTACTTC

clone size: -
D gene: TRBD2
J gene: TRBJ2-3
V gene: TRBV5-8
CDR3 protein: CASSLGLAADTQYF
CDR3 DNA: TGTGCCAGCAGCCTGGGACTAGCCGCAGATACGCAGTATTTT

clone size: -
D gene: TRBD1
J gene: TRBJ1-2
V gene: TRBV7-9
CDR3 protein: CASSGGQVSVGYTF
CDR3 DNA: TGTGCCAGCAGTGGTGGACAGGTCTCGGTTGGCTACACCTTC

clone size: -
D gene: -
J gene: TRBJ2-7
V gene: TRBV9
CDR3 protein: CASSSSGYGLYF
CDR3 DNA: TGTGCCAGCAGCTCCTCGGGGTATGGTCTGTACTTC

clone size: -
D gene: -
J gene: TRBJ2-2
V gene: TRBV29-1
CDR3 protein: CSVEGGSAANTGELFF
CDR3 DNA: TGCAGCGTTGAAGGTGGCAGTGCCGCGAACACCGGGGAGCTGTTTTTT

clone size: -
D gene: TRBD1
J gene: TRBJ1-5
V gene: TRBV2
CDR3 protein: CASSKTTGDYSNQPQHF
CDR3 DNA: TGTGCCAGCAGCAAGACTACAGGGGATTATAGCAATCAGCCCCAGCATTTT

clone size: -
D gene: -
J gene: TRBJ2-1
V gene: TRBV7-2
CDR3 protein: CASSRYGGASGNEQFF
CDR3 DNA: TGTGCCAGCAGCCGATACGGCGGGGCCTCAGGGAATGAGCAGTTCTTC

clone size: -
D gene: -
J gene: TRBJ2-1
V gene: TRBV10-2
CDR3 protein: CASTSWGEQFF
CDR3 DNA: TGCGCCAGCACGTCTTGGGGTGAGCAGTTCTTC

clone size: -
D gene: TRBD2
J gene: TRBJ2-5
V gene: TRBV11-2
CDR3 protein: CASSPWAWAGGQETQYF
CDR3 DNA: TGTGCCAGCAGCCCCTGGGCTTGGGCGGGAGGCCAAGAGACCCAGTACTTC

clone size: -
D gene: TRBD1
J gene: TRBJ2-2
V gene: TRBV19
CDR3 protein: CASGQGTWGTGELFF
CDR3 DNA: TGTGCCTCGGGACAGGGGACGTGGGGCACCGGGGAGCTGTTTTTT

clone size: -
D gene: -
J gene: TRBJ2-2
V gene: TRBV25-1
CDR3 protein: CASSVQEITGELFF
CDR3 DNA: TGTGCCAGCAGTGTTCAGGAGATCACCGGGGAGCTGTTTTTT

clone size: -
D gene: -
J gene: TRBJ2-7
V gene: TRBV19
CDR3 protein: CASSTTSIPSYEQYF
CDR3 DNA: TGTGCCAGTAGTACTACTTCCATCCCTTCCTACGAGCAGTACTTC

clone size: -
D gene: TRBD1
J gene: TRBJ2-1
V gene: TRBV18
CDR3 protein: CASSTKTGAGNEQFF
CDR3 DNA: TGTGCCAGCTCAACGAAGACAGGGGCAGGCAATGAGCAGTTCTTC

clone size: -
D gene: -
J gene: TRBJ2-3
V gene: TRBV9
CDR3 protein: CASSVVDRFTDTQYF
CDR3 DNA: TGTGCCAGCAGCGTAGTCGACAGGTTCACAGATACGCAGTATTTT

clone size: -
D gene: -
J gene: TRBJ2-3
V gene: TRBV7-9
CDR3 protein: CASSLGQQSTDTQYF
CDR3 DNA: TGTGCCAGCAGCTTAGGACAGCAAAGCACAGATACGCAGTATTTT

clone size: -
D gene: -
J gene: TRBJ2-7
V gene: TRBV29-1
CDR3 protein: CSGGGEDEQYF
CDR3 DNA: TGCAGCGGGGGGGGCGAGGACGAGCAGTACTTC

clone size: -
D gene: -
J gene: TRBJ2-7
V gene: TRBV18
CDR3 protein: CASSPRENHEQYF
CDR3 DNA: TGTGCCAGCTCACCCCGGGAGAACCACGAGCAGTACTTC

clone size: -
D gene: -
J gene: TRBJ1-1
V gene: TRBV9
CDR3 protein: CASNNLNTEAFF
CDR3 DNA: TGTGCCAGCAACAACCTGAACACTGAAGCTTTCTTT

clone size: once
D gene: TRBD2
J gene: TRBJ2-4
V gene: TRBV5-6
CDR3 protein: CASSLPGGAIQYF
CDR3 DNA: TGTGCCAGCAGCTTGCCCGGGGGGGCCATTCAGTACTTC

clone size: -
D gene: TRBD1
J gene: TRBJ2-2
V gene: TRBV7-2
CDR3 protein: CASRRDRTTGELFF
CDR3 DNA: TGTGCCAGCAGAAGGGACAGGACCACCGGGGAGCTGTTTTTT

clone size: -
D gene: TRBD2
J gene: TRBJ2-1
V gene: TRBV25-1
CDR3 protein: CASSEQAGVFNEQFF
CDR3 DNA: TGTGCCAGCAGTGAACAAGCGGGAGTTTTCAATGAGCAGTTCTTC

clone size: -
D gene: -
J gene: TRBJ1-1
V gene: TRBV5-4
CDR3 protein: CASSLAGGNTEAFF
CDR3 DNA: TGTGCCAGCAGCCTGGCAGGCGGGAACACTGAAGCTTTCTTT

clone size: -
D gene: -
J gene: TRBJ1-1
V gene: TRBV4-2
CDR3 protein: CASSQEGGTEAFF
CDR3 DNA: TGTGCCAGCAGCCAAGAAGGAGGGACTGAAGCTTTCTTT

clone size: once
D gene: TRBD1
J gene: TRBJ1-5
V gene: TRBV5-4
CDR3 protein: CASSLQGKLNQPQHF
CDR3 DNA: TGTGCCAGCAGCTTACAGGGGAAACTCAATCAGCCCCAGCATTTT

clone size: -
D gene: -
J gene: TRBJ1-3
V gene: TRBV9
CDR3 protein: CASSSMTAGNTIYF
CDR3 DNA: TGTGCCAGCAGCTCGATGACAGCTGGAAACACCATATATTTT

clone size: -
D gene: -
J gene: TRBJ2-7
V gene: TRBV6-6
CDR3 protein: CASTSPGGLNEQYF
CDR3 DNA: TGTGCCAGCACCAGCCCGGGGGGCCTCAACGAGCAGTACTTC

clone size: -
D gene: TRBD2
J gene: TRBJ2-5
V gene: TRBV29-1
CDR3 protein: CSVLAGDRETQYF
CDR3 DNA: TGCAGCGTGCTAGCGGGAGATAGAGAGACCCAGTACTTC

clone size: -
D gene: TRBD1
J gene: TRBJ1-5
V gene: TRBV6-5
CDR3 protein: CASSRTGHQPQHF
CDR3 DNA: TGTGCCAGCAGCAGGACAGGGCATCAGCCCCAGCATTTT

clone size: -
D gene: -
J gene: TRBJ2-7
V gene: TRBV6-5
CDR3 protein: CASRGLYEQYF
CDR3 DNA: TGTGCCAGCAGGGGGTTGTACGAGCAGTACTTC

clone size: -
D gene: TRBD1
J gene: TRBJ1-1
V gene: TRBV2
CDR3 protein: CARRQGATEAFF
CDR3 DNA: TGTGCCAGGCGACAGGGAGCCACTGAAGCTTTCTTT

clone size: -
D gene: -
J gene: TRBJ2-1
V gene: TRBV9
CDR3 protein: CASSVSDSSYNEQFF
CDR3 DNA: TGTGCCAGCAGCGTTAGCGACAGCTCCTACAATGAGCAGTTCTTC

clone size: -
D gene: -
J gene: TRBJ2-5
V gene: TRBV11-1
CDR3 protein: CASTPRAGQETQYF
CDR3 DNA: TGTGCCAGCACCCCCCGGGCAGGCCAAGAGACCCAGTACTTC

clone size: -
D gene: -
J gene: TRBJ1-4
V gene: TRBV29-1
CDR3 protein: CSVSKTPPGELFF
CDR3 DNA: TGCAGCGTTTCCAAGACCCCCCCCGGCGAACTGTTTTTT

clone size: -
D gene: -
J gene: TRBJ1-4
V gene: TRBV7-6
CDR3 protein: CASSLGSGAANEKLFF
CDR3 DNA: TGTGCCAGCAGCTTAGGTTCGGGGGCGGCTAATGAAAAACTGTTTTTT

clone size: once
D gene: -
J gene: TRBJ1-4
V gene: TRBV5-1
CDR3 protein: CASSLGVGTDEKLFF
CDR3 DNA: TGCGCCAGCAGCTTGGGTGTAGGGACGGACGAAAAACTGTTTTTT

clone size: -
D gene: TRBD1
J gene: TRBJ1-2
V gene: TRBV29-1
CDR3 protein: CSVEDRIGYTF
CDR3 DNA: TGCAGCGTTGAGGACAGGATTGGCTACACCTTC

clone size: -
D gene: -
J gene: TRBJ2-7
V gene: TRBV7-2
CDR3 protein: CASSLAPSLYEQYF
CDR3 DNA: TGTGCCAGCAGCTTAGCGCCTAGCTTGTACGAGCAGTACTTC

clone size: -
D gene: TRBD1
J gene: TRBJ2-7
V gene: TRBV23-1
CDR3 protein: CASSRCLTGLSCEQYF
CDR3 DNA: TGCGCCAGCAGTCGGTGCCTGACAGGGCTTTCGTGCGAGCAGTACTTC

clone size: -
D gene: TRBD2
J gene: TRBJ2-3
V gene: TRBV7-9
CDR3 protein: CASSLVELAGGRDTQYF
CDR3 DNA: TGTGCCAGCAGCTTAGTCGAATTAGCGGGAGGAAGGGATACGCAGTATTTT

clone size: -
D gene: -
J gene: TRBJ2-1
V gene: TRBV7-6
CDR3 protein: CASSLGTVWASYNEQFF
CDR3 DNA: TGTGCCAGCAGCTTAGGCACGGTCTGGGCGTCCTACAATGAGCAGTTCTTC

clone size: -
D gene: -
J gene: TRBJ2-7
V gene: TRBV28
CDR3 protein: CASSLSYGSYEQYF
CDR3 DNA: TGTGCCAGCAGTTTGAGTTACGGGAGCTACGAGCAGTACTTC

clone size: -
D gene: TRBD1
J gene: TRBJ1-2
V gene: TRBV5-1
CDR3 protein: CASSLQTGSGYTF
CDR3 DNA: TGCGCCAGCAGCCTACAGACAGGGTCTGGCTACACCTTC

clone size: once
D gene: TRBD2
J gene: TRBJ2-1
V gene: TRBV5-1
CDR3 protein: CATTLGLAAYNEQFF
CDR3 DNA: TGCGCCACCACCCTTGGCCTAGCGGCCTACAATGAGCAGTTCTTC

clone size: -
D gene: -
J gene: TRBJ2-1
V gene: TRBV7-2
CDR3 protein: CASSIARNEQFF
CDR3 DNA: TGTGCCAGCAGCATCGCGCGGAATGAGCAGTTCTTC